What follows are 3 T cell receptor beta chains derived from one specimen sequenced in a study of cytomegalovirus exposure and HLA in healthy donors. PCR employed 60 Vbeta and 13 Jbeta primers. This table comes from immunoSEQ multiplex PCR, and its TCRdb copy is limited to in-frame clones, with some not included. The sample lists around 180,000 clones; about 80% were seen once. Sequences were obtained from PBMCs. The receptors stem from a woman aged 45-65 years in good health and CMV-seronegative.

V gene TRBV7-6 combines with J gene TRBJ2-1; perhaps TRBD2 as D (6 bases). V was shortened by 4 bases and J by 4 bases, with 8 bases between the two germline ends. This CDR3 spans 13 amino acids. Germline CDR1 reads SGHVS; CDR2 reads FNYEAQ. The CDR3, as DNA: TGTGCCAGCAGCTACCGGGAGTACAATGAGCAGTTCTTC. Amino acids: CASSYREYNEQFF.

The V and J genes are TRBV7-9 and TRBJ2-7; no reliable D call. The CDR3 runs 17 residues. Per the germline V gene, CDR1 is SEHNR and CDR2 is FQNEAQ (reference sequence). Trimming took 0 bases from V and 2 from J, leaving 17 bases between them. The CDR3 reads CASSLALVTKITYEQYF. In DNA form, the CDR3 reads TGTGCCAGCAGCTTAGCGTTGGTAACAAAGATTACCTACGAGCAGTACTTC.

The chain carries TRBV9 and TRBJ2-3; no clear D. The CDR3 sequence is 14 residues long. V lost 4 bases to trimming and J lost 1 base, with 10 bases between them. From germline, CDR1 is SGDLS and CDR2 YYNGEE. This chain's CDR3 is CASSPSPGTDTQYF. The CDR3 region has the DNA TGTGCCAGCAGCCCCTCTCCGGGCACAGATACGCAGTATTTT.